These 24 T cell receptor beta chains were sequenced from one sample in a study of regulatory T cells in long-lasting Graves disease. Time point described: newly diagnosed GD, antithyroid drugs for less than 3 months. PBMCs were the source of the RNA used for TCR sequencing. Construction of TCR beta libraries relied on iRepertoire HTBI primers and on Arm-PCR targeting CDR3 regions. MiXCR, run by TCRdb on the multiplex PCR reads, gives a single entry per CDR3 protein. Among almost 450,000 distinct CDR3 sequences listed, over 15% were seen once. These sequences were also reported in another study, on T cells in Graves' hyperthyroidism and ophthalmopathy.

Sequencing was performed on peripheral blood mononuclear cells (PBMCs), taken at new diagnosis, from a patient treated with antithyroid drugs. The receptors derive from a woman in her 30s with Graves disease.

The V call is TRBV6-1, the J call TRBJ2-2; possibly TRBD1 or TRBD2 for D (5 bases each). From germline, CDR1 is MNHNS and CDR2 SASEGT. V lost 9 bases and J lost 5, with 19 bases in between. This CDR3 region has 15 residues. CDR3 DNA sequence: TGTGCCAGTGGGTCTGGGACCCCGAGGACCGGGGAGCTGTTTTTT. This gives the protein CASGSGTPRTGELFF.

This clonotype was counted between two and nine times. V and J are TRBV20-1 and TRBJ2-3; TRBD2 matches 12 bases. The V gene end was trimmed by 5 bases and the J gene end by 4 bases; junction bases not matched to a gene: 10. Germline V lookup: CDR1 DFQATT, CDR2 SNEGSKA (reference sequence). This CDR3 is built from 16 residues. In nucleotides, the CDR3 is TGCAGTGCTCGAAACAGACTAGCGGGAGTATCAGATACGCAGTATTTT. It encodes CSARNRLAGVSDTQYF.

This clonotype was counted ten times or more. The CDR3 DNA is TGTGCCAGCAGCTTAGTGGGAAAGGAGACCCAGTACTTC. Translating it yields CASSLVGKETQYF. The V gene is TRBV7-2, the J gene TRBJ2-5; the D is unclear. The CDR3 spans 13 residues. CDR1 is SGHTA and CDR2 is FQGNSA in the germline V gene. Trimming stripped 1 base from V and 5 bases from J, with 8 bases between.

A note on this clonotype: An end of the junction does not agree with germline; a read error may underlie this. This chain links TRBV4-1 with TRBJ2-7; 10 nucleotides agree with TRBD2. Germline values: CDR1 MGHRA, CDR2 YSYEKL. CDR3 length: 19 amino acids. The DNA of the CDR3 is TGTGCCAGCAGCCAAGTTGGCGCGTTTCCTAGCGGGAGATCCTACGAGCAGTACTTC. Its translation: CASSQVGAFPSGRSYEQYF.

This clonotype was seen at least ten times. V usage is TRBV7-3 and J usage is TRBJ2-5; 11 positions match TRBD2. J lost 0 bases, V lost 3 bases, and 9 bases had no gene match. Per germline, CDR1 SGHTA and CDR2 FQGTGA. The CDR3 has 18 residues. The CDR3 DNA sequence: TGTGCCAGCAGCTTTGGAACTAGCGGGAGCCGCCACCAAGAGACCCAGTACTTC. It is translated as CASSFGTSGSRHQETQYF.

J is TRBJ2-5 and V is TRBV30; a weak D match, TRBD2 (6 bases). This CDR3 has 13 amino acids. Trimming removed 4 bases from V and 1 base from J, with 10 bases in between. Germline CDR1 is GTSNPN and CDR2 is SVGIG (reference sequence). The CDR3 region is CAWTGGVQETQYF. In DNA, the CDR3 is TGTGCCTGGACCGGGGGAGTCCAAGAGACCCAGTACTTC. Looking up the rest from reference TRBV30 and TRBJ2-5 gives the full variable domain: SQTIHQWPATLVQPVGSPLSLECTVEGTSNPNLYWYRQAAGRGLQLLFYSVGIGQISSEVPQNLSASRPQDRQFILSSKKLLLSDSGFYLCAWTGGVQETQYFGPGTRLLVL.

This clonotype was picked up many times. The rearrangement joins TRBV5-6 to TRBJ2-1, with TRBD2 matching over 7 bases. After removal of 4 bases from V and 8 bases from J, the junction contained 15 bases not matched to a gene. Germline V gene lookup returns CDR1 SGHDT and CDR2 YYEEEE. The CDR3 sequence is 16 residues long. The CDR3 DNA reads as TGTGCCAGCAGCGAGGGGTGGCGGGAGACGAACGATGAGCAGTTCTTC. Amino acid sequence: CASSEGWRETNDEQFF.

This clonotype was seen repeatedly, ten times or more. This chain links TRBV20-1 with TRBJ2-3; 11 bases fit TRBD2. Trimming at V came to 2 bases and at J to 5 bases, leaving 9 bases not matched to a gene. Germline V gene lookup returns CDR1 DFQATT and CDR2 SNEGSKA (reference sequence). The CDR3 has 16 residues. The CDR3: CSARRKLAGVEDTQYF. CDR3 DNA sequence: TGCAGTGCTAGACGGAAACTAGCGGGAGTTGAAGATACGCAGTATTTT.

CDR3 sequence reads: CSAESRDRGGFTDTQYF. The DNA for the CDR3 is TGCAGTGCCGAATCCCGGGACAGGGGAGGTTTTACAGATACGCAGTATTTT. This sequence joins TRBV20-1 and TRBJ2-3; TRBD1 matches 10 bases. CDR1 is DFQATT and CDR2 is SNEGSKA in the germline V gene (reference sequence). The CDR3 loop spans 17 amino acids. Trimming took 6 bases from V and 3 from J; bases not matched to a gene: 15.

This clonotype has a handful of counts. J is TRBJ1-5 and V is TRBV25-1, with D possibly matching TRBD1 (5 bases). This CDR3 region has 15 residues. The germline CDR1 and CDR2 sequences are MGHDK and SYGVNS. Trimming removed 3 bases from V and 5 bases from J, with 14 bases in between. CDR3 amino acids: CASSEEGVVDQPQHF. The DNA for the CDR3 is TGTGCCAGCAGTGAGGAAGGGGTTGTGGATCAGCCCCAGCATTTT.

This clonotype was observed at least ten times. The chain links TRBV11-2 to TRBJ2-5, with 8 bases identical to TRBD2. There are 16 residues in the CDR3. Germline CDR1 SGHAT, CDR2 FQNNGV. Trimming at V came to 2 bases and at J to 4 bases, leaving 9 bases not matched to a gene. The CDR3 protein is CASSLPPMSGRETQYF. In nucleotides, the CDR3 is TGTGCCAGCAGCTTACCCCCGATGAGCGGGAGAGAGACCCAGTACTTC.

This clonotype was counted a few times. The chain joins TRBV10-3 to TRBJ2-1; TRBD1 matches 7 bases. This CDR3 is built from 18 residues. CDR1 is ENHRY, CDR2 SYGVKD, per germline. The junction had 10 bases not matched to a gene; V was cut back by 0 bases and J by 2 bases. In DNA form, the CDR3 reads TGTGCCATCAGTGAGTCCGTTGGACAGGCGAAAACCTACAATGAGCAGTTCTTC. Translated, it gives CAISESVGQAKTYNEQFF.

The rearrangement uses TRBV7-2 and TRBJ1-1; 7 bases map to TRBD1. The germline CDR1 and CDR2 sequences are SGHTA and FQGNSA. V lost 5 bases and J lost 4; bases outside the gene matches: 7. This CDR3 region has 14 residues. The CDR3 DNA reads as TGTGCCAGCAGCGCAGGGGCAGGGGGCACTGAAGCTTTCTTT. Encoded protein: CASSAGAGGTEAFF.

This clonotype was observed a few times. The chain carries TRBV27 and TRBJ1-3; D is possibly TRBD1 (5 bases). The CDR3 is made up of 14 amino acids. V lost 6 bases, J lost 1 base, and 10 bases lay in between. Germline V gives CDR1 MNHEY, CDR2 SMNVEV (reference sequence). CDR3 sequence reads: CASRKTASGNTIYF. CDR3 sequence (DNA): TGTGCCAGCAGAAAGACAGCATCTGGAAACACCATATATTTT.

This clonotype has more than one count but fewer than ten. The chain combines TRBV30 with TRBJ1-1; tentatively, D is TRBD1 (6 bases). Germline CDR1 GTSNPN, CDR2 SVGIG (reference sequence). The CDR3 has 14 residues. Trimming took 4 bases from V and 8 from J, leaving 20 bases between them. CDR3 loop: CAWKIQGKDREAFF. The DNA of the CDR3 is TGTGCCTGGAAAATCCAGGGGAAAGACCGGGAAGCTTTCTTT.

This clonotype was seen ten or more times. This chain connects TRBV6-2 or TRBV6-3 to TRBJ2-7; possible D gene TRBD1, 6 bases. The CDR3 spans 14 residues. V dropped 6 bases and J dropped 7 bases, with 19 bases sitting between them. The germline V gene encodes CDR1 MNHEY and CDR2 SVGEGT. CDR3 bases: TGTGCCAGCAGACAGGGCCGCCTTTTTGGAGAGCAGTACTTC. Protein: CASRQGRLFGEQYF.

V usage is TRBV3-1 and J usage is TRBJ1-3, with no clear D. The CDR3 totals 18 residues. Germline-derived CDR1 and CDR2 are LGHDT and YNNKEL (reference sequence). Between the trimmed V and J ends, which lost 6 bases and 0 bases, there was a span of 21 bases. This chain's CDR3 is CASRPRRGISNSGNTIYF. The CDR3 nucleotides are TGTGCCAGCAGACCTCGGCGAGGGATTTCGAACTCTGGAAACACCATATATTTT.

This clonotype was detected only a few times. This chain uses TRBV4-1 with TRBJ2-4; 14 bases are shared with TRBD2. The CDR3 length is 20 residues. From germline, CDR1 is MGHRA and CDR2 YSYEKL. With 0 bases clipped from V and 2 bases from J, the junction kept 9 bases outside the gene matches. DNA for the CDR3: TGCGCCAGCAGCCAAGAGGGGACTAGCGGGAGTTCGTTAACCAAAAACATTCAGTACTTC. Its translation is CASSQEGTSGSSLTKNIQYF.

This clonotype was counted only a few times. J is TRBJ2-7 and V is TRBV19, with D possibly matching TRBD2 (6 bases). Germline V gene lookup returns CDR1 LNHDA and CDR2 SQIVND (reference sequence). The CDR3 has 14 amino acids. With 3 bases removed from V and 5 bases from J, the gap between germline ends came to 14 bases. In DNA form, the CDR3 reads TGTGCCAGTAGTATGGGTCCCTCTAGCGACGAGCAGTACTTC. Its translation is CASSMGPSSDEQYF.

In this sample, this clonotype turned up many times. The chain recombines TRBV12-3 or TRBV12-4 with TRBJ2-6; D not resolved. The CDR3 sequence is 15 residues long. V lost 6 bases and J lost 1, with 10 bases in between. CDR3 sequence: CASSSQISGANVLTF. The DNA for the CDR3 is TGTGCCAGCAGCTCTCAGATTTCTGGGGCCAACGTCCTGACTTTC.

The J gene is TRBJ1-6, the V gene TRBV7-2, with TRBD1 as a possible D gene (5 bases). Germline V gene lookup returns CDR1 SGHTA and CDR2 FQGNSA. This CDR3 spans 14 amino acids. V was trimmed by 5 bases and J by 12 bases, leaving 17 bases between them. DNA for the CDR3: TGTGCCAGCAGCCCGGGACGGCAGATGAGACCCCTCCACTTT. Translation: CASSPGRQMRPLHF.

In its sample, this clonotype was seen many times. The V gene is TRBV4-2, the J gene TRBJ1-5, with a weak D call TRBD1 (6 bases). The germline V gene encodes CDR1 LGHNA and CDR2 YNFKEQ. The CDR3 has 15 amino acids. With 3 bases removed from V and 2 bases from J, the gap between germline ends came to 11 bases. CDR3 coding DNA: TGTGCCAGCAGCCAGCCACAGGGTGGCAATCAGCCCCAGCATTTT. As protein: CASSQPQGGNQPQHF.

This clonotype was picked up many times. This chain joins TRBV7-9 and TRBJ2-7; 10 bases align to TRBD1. V lost 8 bases to trimming and J lost 3 bases; unmatched junction nucleotides: 4. Germline loops: CDR1 SEHNR, CDR2 FQNEAQ (reference sequence). The CDR3 has 13 amino acids. CDR3 nucleotides: TGTGCCAGCGGTGGACAGGGGGACTACGAGCAGTACTTC. It yields the protein CASGGQGDYEQYF.

V is TRBV20-1 and J is TRBJ1-5, with D perhaps TRBD1 (6 bases). This CDR3 contains 15 residues. The ends were cut back, 6 bases at V and 8 bases at J, with 23 bases in the middle. Per germline, CDR1 DFQATT and CDR2 SNEGSKA (reference sequence). The CDR3 DNA reads as TGCAGTGCCCCCCGCTGGGCGGGGGGCAGGGAGCCCCAGCATTTT. This codes for CSAPRWAGGREPQHF.